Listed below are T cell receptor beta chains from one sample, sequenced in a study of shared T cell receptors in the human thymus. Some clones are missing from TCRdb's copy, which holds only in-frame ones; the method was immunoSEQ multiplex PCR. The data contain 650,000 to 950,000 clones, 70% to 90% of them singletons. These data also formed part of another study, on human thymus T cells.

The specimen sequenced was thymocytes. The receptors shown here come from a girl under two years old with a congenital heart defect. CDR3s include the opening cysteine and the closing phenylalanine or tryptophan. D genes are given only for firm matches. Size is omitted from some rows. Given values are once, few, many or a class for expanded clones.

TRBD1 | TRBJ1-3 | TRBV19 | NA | TGTGCCAGTACCGACAGGGATCATGGAAACACCATATATTTT | CASTDRDHGNTIYF
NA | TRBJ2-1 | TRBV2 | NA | TGTGCCACCGAGCAGGGTCGGGATGAGCAGTTCTTC | CATEQGRDEQFF
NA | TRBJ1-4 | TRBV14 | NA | TGTGCCAGCAGCCAAGCTAGGGGCCATGGAGAAAAACTGTTTTTT | CASSQARGHGEKLFF
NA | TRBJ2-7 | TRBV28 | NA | TGTGCCAGCAGTCGGTGGGCGTCAGGTTCCTGCGAGCAGTACTTC | CASSRWASGSCEQYF
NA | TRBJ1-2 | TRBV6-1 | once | TGTGCCAGCAGTGAAAGGCGCCGTGGAGCTGACTATGGCTACACCTTC | CASSERRRGADYGYTF
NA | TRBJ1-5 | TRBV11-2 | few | TGTGCCAGCAGCCCCCGGATAAGTAAGGGGCAGCCCCAGCATTTT | CASSPRISKGQPQHF
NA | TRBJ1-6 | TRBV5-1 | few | TGCGCCAGCAGGGAGCCGGGGGCCTATAATTCACCCCTCCACTTT | CASREPGAYNSPLHF
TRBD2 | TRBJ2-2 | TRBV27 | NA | TGTGCCAGCAGTTTATCGACTAGCGGGGGGGAAGCCGGGGAGCTGTTTTTT | CASSLSTSGGEAGELFF
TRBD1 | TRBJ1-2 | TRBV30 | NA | TGTGCCTGGAGTCGACAGGGGGCCGGACATGGCTACACCTTC | CAWSRQGAGHGYTF
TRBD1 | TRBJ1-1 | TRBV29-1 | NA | TGCAGCGTCCTACCGGGACAGGGAATGAACACTGAAGCTTTCTTT | CSVLPGQGMNTEAFF